One T cell receptor beta chain is described in this entry. The table lists this clonotype with a few counts. Its antigen specificity is not known. Qualities for individual bases were not recorded, and no much larger clone is one base off. This sample stems from a study of human T cells and chemical hapten exposure (dated by TCRdb to the early 2020s). Background on the whole study: For sensitization, 2% DPC in acetone was applied to an approximately 2 cm by approximately 2 cm area of upper inner arm skin. Throughout the roughly 23-week study period, patients were also given weekly therapeutic DPC doses on the scalp. Patch testing was done on the upper back using Finn chambers containing 0.01% DPC, and results were scored after 6 days according to International Contact Dermatitis Research Group standards. The patient cohort, mostly female, included alopecia areata with under or over 50% scalp involvement, alopecia totalis and alopecia universalis. Libraries were pooled for sequencing, and variation in per-sample TCR yields was attributed mainly to small differences in library volumes within the pool. In alopecia patients, the study followed how the peripheral blood TCR repertoire changed in vivo over primary and secondary sensitization to diphenylcyclopropenone (DPC), a hapten. Blood was sampled from patients pre-sensitization (week 0) and at 2, 6 and about 24 weeks after DPC sensitization. About 29 alopecia patients gave blood for TCR sequencing at one to four time points (pre-sensitization, 2, 6 and 24 weeks).

Beyond this particular receptor, the publication reports: DPC sensitization did not change the number of TCRs with a frequency above 1 in 1000, and there was no evidence of changes in global repertoire structure. Alopecia, a presumed autoimmune disease, was present in all patients, so the immune response of the patients might differ from that of healthy individuals. A positive correlation was found between the number of PT1 expanded TCRs and patch test score, with significance reached at thresholds 8, 16 and 32 but not 4. Compared with pre-sensitization or healthy control sets, expanded TCRs formed significantly more large CDR3 similarity clusters, which is consistent with antigen-driven responses. Repeated subsampling changed both the strength of the expansion versus patch-test correlation and the threshold at which that correlation became significant.

Library construction relied on RACE. Sequencing relied on a NextSeq 500. Library preparation attached unique molecular identifiers to individual cDNA molecules for quantitative, reproducible TCR counting. Each blood RNA sample was used to sequence both TCR alpha and TCR beta chains. As for how the authors treated the data: The median number of TCRs per sample was around 96,000, ranging from roughly 20,000 to 700,000. The Decombinator software suite was used to annotate the V, J and CDR3 of the TCR reads. For PS versus PT1 abundance plots, all samples were subsampled to the same number of TCRs (28,000). Expanded TCRs were defined as absent before sensitization and observed at least eight times at the 2-week time point. The raw public data were reprocessed by TCRdb itself: fastp quality trimming at Q25, MiXCR clonotype calling, in-frame beta chains only. Rows are combined by CDR3 protein, so each entry shows the most common genes and DNA. The V and J calls reflect TCRdb's pipeline rather than the authors' work. A total of 55,000 to 80,000 distinct CDR3 sequences appear in this sample, 11% of them only once. The top ten clonotypes cover 2% to 3% of the sample.

Sample time point, as interpreted from the label and publication: patch test 3, about 24 weeks after DPC sensitization. The sample's treatment or condition label, in plain terms: therapeutic diphenylcyclopropenone sensitization with weekly scalp DPC. At every patch-test visit, the blood draw took place before the patch test was put on. Patients were eligible if aged 18 to 70, diagnosed with alopecia and judged suitable for DPC therapy, and pregnant patients were excluded. Total RNA was isolated from unfractionated whole blood collected in Tempus Blood RNA tubes. From the germline V gene, CDR1 is SGHTA and CDR2 is FQGTGA. The CDR3 numbers 15 residues from cysteine through phenylalanine. Only the CDR3 DNA is retained, 45 bases long and in frame from the first base. V was cut back by 4 bases and J by 3 bases, leaving a gap of 12 bases between them.

The rearrangement joined TRBV7-3 to TRBJ2-2, with the D gene uncertain. The sample was whole blood, taken in connection with sensitization to the hapten diphenylcyclopropenone (DPC). The receptor was isolated from a woman in her twenties or thirties with alopecia areata. Some clones in this sample may be carry-over from other donors' samples. The CDR3 region reads CASSSNGLYTGELFF. The nucleotides are TGTGCCAGCAGCTCAAATGGGCTTTACACCGGGGAGCTGTTTTTT. Where the CDR3 stops, the reference TRBV7-3 and TRBJ2-2 genes take over; the full variable domain is GAGVSQTPSNKVTEKGKYVELRCDPISGHTALYWYRQSLGQGPEFLIYFQGTGAADDSGLPNDRFFAVRPEGSVSTLKIQRTERGDSAVYLCASSSNGLYTGELFFGEGSRLTVL.